Presented here are 3 T cell receptor beta chains from one specimen sequenced in a study of control samples from healthy donors and cancer patients. Clones were read by immunoSEQ multiplex PCR, and TCRdb kept only the in-frame ones, dropping some. Of roughly 100,000 clones in the sample, 83% are singletons; the top ten hold around 14%. The sample taken for sequencing was blood. The source of these receptors is a woman in her fifties or sixties in good health.

The J gene is TRBJ2-3, the V gene TRBV5-1; D remains unclear. V shed 4 bases and J shed 0 bases, with 15 bases lying between them. Germline V gives CDR1 SGHRS, CDR2 YFSETQ. This CDR3 contains 16 residues. The CDR3 here is CASSDRTFASTDTQYF. DNA of the CDR3: TGCGCCAGCAGCGACCGGACCTTTGCTAGCACAGATACGCAGTATTTT.

This clone was seen once. The genes are TRBV5-4 and TRBJ2-5, with a weak D call TRBD2 (5 bases). The CDR3 sequence is 15 residues long. Germline V gene sequence: CDR1 SGHNT, CDR2 YYREEE (reference sequence). Between the trimmed V and J ends, which lost 1 base and 7 bases, there was a span of 17 bases. The CDR3 nucleotides are TGTGCCAGCAGCTTGCCCCAACTAGGAGGCGGGACCCAGTACTTC. As protein: CASSLPQLGGGTQYF.

The chain carries TRBV5-4 and TRBJ1-4; D is possibly TRBD1 (6 bases). In germline, CDR1 is SGHNT, CDR2 YYREEE (reference sequence). The CDR3 extends over 14 amino acids. V gave up 2 bases and J gave up 2 bases, with 7 bases separating them. CDR3 sequence: CASSLQGTNEKLFF. CDR3 DNA: TGTGCCAGCAGCTTACAGGGTACTAATGAAAAACTGTTTTTT. Full variable domain (rest looked up from reference TRBV5-4 and TRBJ1-4): ETGVTQSPTHLIKTRGQQVTLRCSSQSGHNTVSWYQQALGQGPQFIFQYYREEENGRGNFPPRFSGLQFPNYSSELNVNALELDDSALYLCASSLQGTNEKLFFGSGTQLSVL.